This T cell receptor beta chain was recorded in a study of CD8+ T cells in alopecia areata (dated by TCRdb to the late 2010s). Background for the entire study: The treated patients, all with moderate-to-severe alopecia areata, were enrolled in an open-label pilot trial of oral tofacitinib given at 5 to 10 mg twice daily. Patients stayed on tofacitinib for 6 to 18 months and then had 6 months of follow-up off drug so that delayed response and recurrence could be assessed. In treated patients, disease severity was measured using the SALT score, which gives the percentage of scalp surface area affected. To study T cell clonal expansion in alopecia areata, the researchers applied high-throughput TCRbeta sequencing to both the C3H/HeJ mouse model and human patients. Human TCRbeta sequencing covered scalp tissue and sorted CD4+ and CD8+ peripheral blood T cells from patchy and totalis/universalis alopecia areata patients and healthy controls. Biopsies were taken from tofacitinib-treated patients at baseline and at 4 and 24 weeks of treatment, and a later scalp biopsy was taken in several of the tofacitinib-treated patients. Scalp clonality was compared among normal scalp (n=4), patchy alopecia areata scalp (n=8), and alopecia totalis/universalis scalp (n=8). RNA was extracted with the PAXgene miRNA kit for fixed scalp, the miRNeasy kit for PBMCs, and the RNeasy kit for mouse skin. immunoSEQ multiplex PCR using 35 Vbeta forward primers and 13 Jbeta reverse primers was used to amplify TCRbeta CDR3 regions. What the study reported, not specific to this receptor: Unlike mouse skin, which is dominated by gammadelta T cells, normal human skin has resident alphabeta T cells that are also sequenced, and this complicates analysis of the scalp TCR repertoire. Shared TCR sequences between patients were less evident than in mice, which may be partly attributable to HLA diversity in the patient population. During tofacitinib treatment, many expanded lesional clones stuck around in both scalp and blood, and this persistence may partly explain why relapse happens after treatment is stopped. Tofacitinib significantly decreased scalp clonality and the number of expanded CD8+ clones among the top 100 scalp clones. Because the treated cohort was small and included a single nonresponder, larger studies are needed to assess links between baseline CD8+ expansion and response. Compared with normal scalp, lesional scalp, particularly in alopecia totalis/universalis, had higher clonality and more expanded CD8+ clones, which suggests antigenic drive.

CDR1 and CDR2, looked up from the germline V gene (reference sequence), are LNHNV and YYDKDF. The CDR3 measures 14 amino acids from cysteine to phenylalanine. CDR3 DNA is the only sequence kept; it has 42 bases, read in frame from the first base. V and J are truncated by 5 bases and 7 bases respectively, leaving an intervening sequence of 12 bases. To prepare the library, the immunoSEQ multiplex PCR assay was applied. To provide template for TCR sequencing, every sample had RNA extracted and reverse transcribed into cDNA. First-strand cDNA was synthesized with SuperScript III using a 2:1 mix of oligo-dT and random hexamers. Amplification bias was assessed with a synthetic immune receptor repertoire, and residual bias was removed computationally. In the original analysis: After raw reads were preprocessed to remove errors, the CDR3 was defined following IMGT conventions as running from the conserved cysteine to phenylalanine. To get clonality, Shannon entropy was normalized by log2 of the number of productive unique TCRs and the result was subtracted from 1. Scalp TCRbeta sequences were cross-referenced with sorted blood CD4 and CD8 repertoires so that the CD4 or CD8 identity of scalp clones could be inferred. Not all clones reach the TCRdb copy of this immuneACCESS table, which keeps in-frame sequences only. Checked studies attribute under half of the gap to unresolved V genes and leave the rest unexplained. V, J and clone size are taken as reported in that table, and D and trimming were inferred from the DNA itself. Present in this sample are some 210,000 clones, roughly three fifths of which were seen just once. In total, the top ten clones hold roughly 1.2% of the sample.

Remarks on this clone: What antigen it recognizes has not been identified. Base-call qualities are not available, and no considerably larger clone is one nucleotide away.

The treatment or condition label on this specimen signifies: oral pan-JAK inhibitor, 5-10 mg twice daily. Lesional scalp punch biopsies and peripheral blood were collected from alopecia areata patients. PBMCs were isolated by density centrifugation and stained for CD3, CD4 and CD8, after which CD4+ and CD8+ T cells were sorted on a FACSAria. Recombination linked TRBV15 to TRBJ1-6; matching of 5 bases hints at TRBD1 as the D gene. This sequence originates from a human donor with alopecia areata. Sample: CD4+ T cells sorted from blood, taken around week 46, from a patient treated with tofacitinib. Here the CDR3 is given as CATSGLNRNSPLHF. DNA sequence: TGTGCCACCAGCGGGTTAAACAGGAATTCACCCCTCCACTTT.